This is a list of T cell receptor beta chains from one sample in a study of regulatory T cells in long-lasting Graves disease. Each CDR3 protein gets one entry after TCRdb re-called the multiplex PCR reads with MiXCR. This table holds over 400,000 distinct CDR3 sequences, about 14% found once. This same sample was also part of a study on T cells in Graves' hyperthyroidism and ophthalmopathy.

The sequencing here drew on peripheral blood mononuclear cells (PBMCs), taken at new diagnosis, from a patient treated with antithyroid drugs. Every receptor here comes from a woman aged 45-65 years with Graves disease. Each CDR3 is given with its conserved first and last residue. A D gene is named only where the DNA matches it firmly. Not every row has a clone size; where given, it reads once, few, many or a size class.

size: many
V: TRBV7-6
D: .
J: TRBJ1-1
CDR3: CASSLAGSNTEAFF
DNA: TGTGCCAGCAGCTTAGCGGGAAGTAATACTGAAGCTTTCTTT

size: many
V: TRBV24-1
D: TRBD2
J: TRBJ2-3
CDR3: CATSGTSGSSTDTQYF
DNA: TGTGCCACCAGCGGGACTAGCGGGAGCAGCACAGATACGCAGTATTTT

size: .
V: TRBV7-9
D: .
J: TRBJ1-2
CDR3: CASSLGVGKNYGYTF
DNA: TGTGCCAGCAGCTTAGGGGTCGGGAAAAACTATGGCTACACCTTC

size: .
V: TRBV4-2
D: .
J: TRBJ2-1
CDR3: CASSQQLRSSYNEQFF
DNA: TGTGCCAGCAGCCAACAACTTAGGAGCTCCTACAATGAGCAGTTCTTC

size: .
V: TRBV19
D: .
J: TRBJ2-7
CDR3: CASSIQQHHSYEQYF
DNA: TGTGCCAGTAGTATACAGCAGCACCACTCCTACGAGCAGTACTTC

size: many
V: TRBV6-1
D: TRBD2
J: TRBJ2-5
CDR3: CASNEREQETQYF
DNA: TGTGCCAGCAATGAGCGGGAGCAAGAGACCCAGTACTTC

size: many
V: TRBV6-1
D: .
J: TRBJ2-1
CDR3: CASSEVPGQSYNEQFF
DNA: TGTGCCAGCAGTGAAGTGCCGGGGCAATCCTACAATGAGCAGTTCTTC

size: many
V: TRBV6-1
D: TRBD1
J: TRBJ2-2
CDR3: CASGTGESGELFF
DNA: TGTGCCAGCGGGACAGGGGAAAGCGGGGAGCTGTTTTTT

size: few
V: TRBV10-3
D: .
J: TRBJ2-5
CDR3: CATWVGAQETQYF
DNA: TGTGCCACTTGGGTTGGGGCACAAGAGACCCAGTACTTC

size: many
V: TRBV20-1
D: TRBD2
J: TRBJ2-7
CDR3: CSATSAGGTYEQYF
DNA: TGCAGTGCTACCTCGGCGGGAGGGACCTACGAGCAGTACTTC

size: many
V: TRBV28
D: .
J: TRBJ2-7
CDR3: CASSVGTSEQYF
DNA: TGTGCCAGCAGTGTCGGGACATCTGAGCAGTACTTC

size: .
V: TRBV5-6
D: TRBD2
J: TRBJ2-4
CDR3: CASSPTGLPYNEQYF
DNA: TGTGCCAGCAGCCCGACGGGACTACCCTACAATGAGCAGTACTTC

size: many
V: TRBV12-3/TRBV12-4
D: TRBD1
J: TRBJ2-7
CDR3: CASSRTGGGLNEQYF
DNA: TGTGCCAGCAGCCGAACAGGGGGCGGATTAAACGAGCAGTACTTC

size: .
V: TRBV10-3
D: .
J: TRBJ2-1
CDR3: CAISESGGQGIWNEQFF
DNA: TGTGCCATCAGTGAGTCGGGGGGGCAGGGGATCTGGAATGAGCAGTTCTTC

size: .
V: TRBV5-5
D: .
J: TRBJ1-2
CDR3: CASSTGHTNYGYTF
DNA: TGCGCCAGCAGCACCGGACACACTAACTATGGCTACACCTTC

size: many
V: TRBV11-2
D: .
J: TRBJ2-3
CDR3: CASSRPSGEPHLYTDTQYF
DNA: TGTGCCAGCAGCCGCCCCTCGGGGGAGCCCCACTTATACACAGATACGCAGTATTTT

size: .
V: TRBV28
D: .
J: TRBJ2-3
CDR3: CASSLLDRSTDTQYF
DNA: TGTGCCAGCAGTTTATTGGACCGAAGCACAGATACGCAGTATTTT

size: few
V: TRBV18
D: TRBD1
J: TRBJ2-5
CDR3: CASSGDRSTVETQYF
DNA: TGTGCCAGCTCAGGGGACAGGTCAACAGTCGAGACCCAGTACTTC

size: .
V: TRBV10-3
D: .
J: TRBJ1-1
CDR3: CTARKDGGDTEAFF
DNA: TGTACCGCACGCAAGGACGGGGGGGACACTGAAGCTTTCTTT

size: many
V: TRBV28
D: .
J: TRBJ2-7
CDR3: CARGRKCTDPYEQYF
DNA: TGTGCCAGGGGCCGGAAGTGTACGGACCCCTACGAGCAGTACTTC

size: few
V: TRBV12-3/TRBV12-4
D: TRBD2
J: TRBJ2-2
CDR3: CASRTVVGGPPGELFF
DNA: TGTGCCAGCAGAACCGTGGTGGGAGGGCCCCCCGGGGAGCTGTTTTTT

size: many
V: TRBV6-1
D: TRBD1
J: TRBJ2-1
CDR3: CASRDRGPAGNEQFF
DNA: TGTGCCAGCAGGGACAGGGGGCCCGCGGGCAATGAGCAGTTCTTC

size: .
V: TRBV19
D: .
J: TRBJ2-7
CDR3: CASSITGLDEQYF
DNA: TGTGCCAGTAGTATAACAGGGTTGGACGAGCAGTACTTC

size: many
V: TRBV6-2/TRBV6-3
D: .
J: TRBJ2-7
CDR3: CASMATEPYEQYF
DNA: TGTGCCAGCATGGCGACAGAACCCTACGAGCAGTACTTC

size: .
V: TRBV5-8
D: TRBD2
J: TRBJ2-1
CDR3: CASSLASGRANEQFF
DNA: TGTGCCAGCAGCTTGGCCAGCGGGAGGGCGAATGAGCAGTTCTTC

size: many
V: TRBV13
D: TRBD2
J: TRBJ2-1
CDR3: CASSLRLAGLYNEQFF
DNA: TGTGCCAGCAGCCTGAGACTAGCGGGTCTCTACAATGAGCAGTTCTTC

size: few
V: TRBV3-1
D: .
J: TRBJ2-7
CDR3: CASSPGSYYDQYF
DNA: TGTGCCAGCAGCCCCGGGTCCTACTACGACCAGTACTTC

size: .
V: TRBV6-1
D: .
J: TRBJ1-5
CDR3: CASTSNQPQHF
DNA: TGTGCCAGCACAAGCAATCAGCCCCAGCATTTT

size: many
V: TRBV2
D: TRBD2
J: TRBJ2-1
CDR3: CASSIGLAGMNEQFF
DNA: TGTGCCAGCAGTATCGGACTAGCGGGAATGAATGAGCAGTTCTTC

size: few
V: TRBV14
D: .
J: TRBJ2-6
CDR3: CASSQVRDTLAILSSGANVLTF
DNA: TGTGCCAGCAGCCAAGTCCGGGACACACTCGCGATCTTATCCTCTGGGGCCAACGTCCTGACTTTC

size: many
V: TRBV5-4
D: .
J: TRBJ1-2
CDR3: CASSSADTPNYYTF
DNA: TGTGCCAGCAGCTCCGCGGACACCCCCAATTACTACACCTTC

size: few
V: TRBV6-5
D: TRBD2
J: TRBJ2-1
CDR3: CASSSPRQDRAGYNEQFF
DNA: TGTGCCAGCAGTTCCCCCCGCCAGGACCGAGCGGGATACAATGAGCAGTTCTTC

size: many
V: TRBV2
D: .
J: TRBJ2-5
CDR3: CASPKFQETQYF
DNA: TGTGCCAGCCCAAAGTTCCAAGAGACCCAGTACTTC

size: many
V: TRBV9
D: .
J: TRBJ2-7
CDR3: CASSAGTNYEQYF
DNA: TGTGCCAGCAGCGCCGGGACAAACTACGAGCAGTACTTC

size: .
V: TRBV28
D: .
J: TRBJ2-1
CDR3: CASSPMRGTLGNEQFF
DNA: TGTGCCAGCAGCCCAATGCGCGGGACGCTGGGGAATGAGCAGTTCTTC

size: .
V: TRBV29-1
D: TRBD1
J: TRBJ2-6
CDR3: CSVGQGDSGANVLTF
DNA: TGCAGCGTCGGACAGGGGGACTCTGGGGCCAACGTCCTGACTTTC

size: .
V: TRBV19
D: .
J: TRBJ1-2
CDR3: CASSISKGLAGYTF
DNA: TGTGCCAGTAGTATCTCGAAGGGGTTGGCTGGCTACACCTTC

size: many
V: TRBV6-2/TRBV6-3
D: TRBD2
J: TRBJ2-1
CDR3: CASSGRCSGNYNEQFF
DNA: TGTGCCAGCAGTGGACGGTGTAGCGGGAATTACAATGAGCAGTTCTTC

size: few
V: TRBV20-1
D: .
J: TRBJ1-1
CDR3: CSARDVNTEAFF
DNA: TGCAGTGCTAGAGATGTGAACACTGAAGCTTTCTTT

size: many
V: TRBV30
D: .
J: TRBJ2-1
CDR3: CAWSGLGGLEQFF
DNA: TGTGCCTGGAGTGGACTTGGTGGCCTTGAGCAGTTCTTC